Detailed here is one T cell receptor (beta chain). Its antigen remains unidentified. This table comes from immunoSEQ multiplex PCR, and its TCRdb copy is limited to in-frame clones, with some not included. The sample yields fewer than 200,000 clones, approximately 86% seen once. The sample belongs to a study of cytomegalovirus exposure and HLA in healthy donors. The CDR3 is 14 residues long. Germline CDR1 and CDR2: SEHNR and FQNEAQ (reference sequence). V dropped 5 bases and J dropped 9 bases, with 17 bases sitting between them. Study-wide results and limits: Through in vitro validation, a few CMV-associated chains were shown to be specific for CMV antigens.

The source is a woman between 18 and 29 years old in good health and CMV-seronegative. J is TRBJ2-1 and V is TRBV7-9, with D unclear. The specimen sequenced was PBMCs. CDR3 amino acids: CASSPPGAPGEQFF. The CDR3, as DNA: TGTGCCAGCAGCCCGCCCGGAGCCCCTGGTGAGCAGTTCTTC. Combining the CDR3 with reference TRBV7-9 and TRBJ2-1 gives the whole variable domain DTGVSQNPRHKITKRGQNVTFRCDPISEHNRLYWYRQTLGQGPEFLTYFQNEAQLEKSRLLSDRFSAERPKGSFSTLEIQRTEQGDSAMYLCASSPPGAPGEQFFGPGTRLTVL.